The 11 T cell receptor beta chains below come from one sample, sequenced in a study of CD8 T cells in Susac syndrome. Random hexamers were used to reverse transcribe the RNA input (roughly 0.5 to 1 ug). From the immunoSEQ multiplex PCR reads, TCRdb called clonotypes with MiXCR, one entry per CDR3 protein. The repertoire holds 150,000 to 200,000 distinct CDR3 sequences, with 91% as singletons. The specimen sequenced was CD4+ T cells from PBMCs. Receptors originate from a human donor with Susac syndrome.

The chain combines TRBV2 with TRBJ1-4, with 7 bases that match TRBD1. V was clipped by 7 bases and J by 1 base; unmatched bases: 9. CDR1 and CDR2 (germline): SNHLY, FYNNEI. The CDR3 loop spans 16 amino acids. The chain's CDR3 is CASKFATGETNEKLFF. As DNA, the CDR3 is TGTGCCAGCAAATTTGCCACAGGGGAAACTAATGAAAAACTGTTTTTT.

For the CDR3, the DNA is TGCAGTGCTAATCTGGGGCCTAACTATGGCTACACCTTC. Protein sequence: CSANLGPNYGYTF. The chain uses TRBV20-1 and TRBJ1-2, with a tentative D call TRBD1 (5 bases). The CDR3 consists of 13 residues. Trimming pared 4 bases from V and 0 bases from J, leaving 9 bases between. Germline assignment: CDR1 DFQATT and CDR2 SNEGSKA (reference sequence).

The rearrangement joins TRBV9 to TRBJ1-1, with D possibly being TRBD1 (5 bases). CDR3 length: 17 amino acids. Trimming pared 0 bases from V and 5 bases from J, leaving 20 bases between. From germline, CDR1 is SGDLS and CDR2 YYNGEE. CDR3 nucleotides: TGTGCCAGCAGCGTAGGCCTTGGCCGGGGCCAAGGGACTGAAGCTTTCTTT. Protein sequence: CASSVGLGRGQGTEAFF.

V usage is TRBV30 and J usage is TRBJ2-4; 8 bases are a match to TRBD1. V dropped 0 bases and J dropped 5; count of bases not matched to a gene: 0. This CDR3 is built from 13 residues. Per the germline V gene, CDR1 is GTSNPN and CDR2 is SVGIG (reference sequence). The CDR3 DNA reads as TGTGCCTGGAGTGTACAGGGGGAAAACATTCAGTACTTC. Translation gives CAWSVQGENIQYF.

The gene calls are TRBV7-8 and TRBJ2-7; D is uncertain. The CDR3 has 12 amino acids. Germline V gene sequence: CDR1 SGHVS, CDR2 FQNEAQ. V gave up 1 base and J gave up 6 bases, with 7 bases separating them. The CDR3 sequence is CASSLVSGEQYF. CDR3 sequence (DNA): TGTGCCAGCAGCTTAGTATCGGGCGAGCAGTACTTC.

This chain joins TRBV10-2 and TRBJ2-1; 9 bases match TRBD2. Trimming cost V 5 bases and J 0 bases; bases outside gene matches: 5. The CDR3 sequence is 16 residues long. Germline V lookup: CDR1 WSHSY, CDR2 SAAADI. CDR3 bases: TGCGCCAGCAGTTCTCGTAGCGGGAGCTCCTACAATGAGCAGTTCTTC. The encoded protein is CASSSRSGSSYNEQFF.

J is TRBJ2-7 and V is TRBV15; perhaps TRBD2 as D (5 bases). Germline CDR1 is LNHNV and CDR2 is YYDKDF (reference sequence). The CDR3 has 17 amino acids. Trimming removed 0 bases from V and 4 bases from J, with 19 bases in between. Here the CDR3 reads CATSRDHRNIGGYEQYF. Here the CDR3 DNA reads TGTGCCACCAGCAGAGATCACCGCAACATAGGAGGTTACGAGCAGTACTTC.

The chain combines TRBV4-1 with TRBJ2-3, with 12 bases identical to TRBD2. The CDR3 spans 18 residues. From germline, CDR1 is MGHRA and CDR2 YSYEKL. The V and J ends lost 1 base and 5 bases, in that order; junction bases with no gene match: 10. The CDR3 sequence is CASSQGGPLAGGGDTQYF. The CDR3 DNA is TGCGCCAGCAGCCAAGGTGGGCCCCTAGCGGGGGGGGGAGATACGCAGTATTTT.

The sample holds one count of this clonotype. CDR3 in DNA: TGTGCCAGCAGCTTAGAAGCGGTAAGCTCCTACAATGAGCAGTTCTTC. Its translation: CASSLEAVSSYNEQFF. This sequence joins TRBV13 and TRBJ2-1; D might be TRBD2 (5 bases). This CDR3 comprises 16 residues. Germline values: CDR1 PRHDT, CDR2 FYEKMQ (reference sequence). V was trimmed by 1 base and J by 0 bases, leaving 10 bases between them. Complete variable domain (other parts from reference TRBV13 and TRBJ2-1): AAGVIQSPRHLIKEKRETATLKCYPIPRHDTVYWYQQGPGQDPQFLISFYEKMQSDKGSIPDRFSAQQFSDYHSELNMSSLELGDSALYFCASSLEAVSSYNEQFFGPGTRLTVL.

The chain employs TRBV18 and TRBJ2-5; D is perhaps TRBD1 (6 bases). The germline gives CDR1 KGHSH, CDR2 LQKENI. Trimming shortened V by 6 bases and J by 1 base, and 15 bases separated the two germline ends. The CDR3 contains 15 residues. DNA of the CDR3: TGTGCCAGCTCGCCTATCAGGGACACCCAAGAGACCCAGTACTTC. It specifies CASSPIRDTQETQYF.

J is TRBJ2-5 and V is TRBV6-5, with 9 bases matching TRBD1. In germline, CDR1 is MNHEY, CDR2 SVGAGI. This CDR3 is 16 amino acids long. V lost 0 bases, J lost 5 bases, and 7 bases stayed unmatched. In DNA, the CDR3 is TGTGCCAGCAGTTACTCAGGACAGGGGTTCTGGGAGACCCAGTACTTC. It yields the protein CASSYSGQGFWETQYF.